This TCR beta chain came from a study of Graves' ophthalmopathy and Graves' hyperthyroidism. In the study overall: Samples of peripheral blood were obtained at initial diagnosis, prior to treatment of any kind.

Amplification from RNA transcripts yielded the TCR beta CDR3 regions. After a first-round RT-PCR with HTBI primers, a second-round multiplex PCR was run. TCRdb used MiXCR to reprocess the multiplex PCR reads, holding one entry per CDR3 protein. This table holds roughly 400,000 distinct CDR3 sequences, about 16% found once. Germline CDR1 and CDR2: SEHNR and FQNEAQ (reference sequence). CDR3 length equals 13 residues. V was trimmed by 3 bases and J by 5 bases, leaving 10 bases between them. A note on this clonotype: What it binds is not known.

Findings and caveats of the study: Appearing in blood as well were most expanded thyroid clonotypes above 0.001 frequency.

Material: peripheral blood. The receptor's source is a woman aged 18-29 years with stable Graves' hyperthyroidism. This chain connects TRBV7-9 to TRBJ1-1; possible D gene TRBD1, 5 bases. The CDR3 sequence is CASSFRGWTEAFF. In DNA, the CDR3 is TGTGCCAGCAGCTTTAGGGGTTGGACTGAAGCTTTCTTT.